This TCR beta chain emerged from a study of CD8+ T cells in alopecia areata listed by TCRdb under 2018. Background on the whole study: Treated patients were enrolled in an open-label pilot trial of oral tofacitinib, 5 to 10 mg twice daily, for moderate-to-severe alopecia areata. Scalp tissue and sorted CD4+ and CD8+ peripheral blood T cells from patchy and totalis/universalis alopecia areata patients and from healthy controls were covered by human TCRbeta sequencing. Clonality in the scalp was compared among normal scalp (n=4), patchy alopecia areata scalp (n=8), and alopecia totalis/universalis scalp (n=8). RNA came from the PAXgene miRNA kit for fixed scalp, the miRNeasy kit for PBMCs, and the RNeasy kit for mouse skin. Tofacitinib-treated patients had biopsies at baseline and at 4 and 24 weeks of treatment, with a later scalp biopsy in several patients. The SALT score, which quantifies the percentage of affected scalp surface area, was used to measure disease severity in treated patients. High-throughput TCRbeta sequencing was used to examine T cell clonal expansion in alopecia areata in both the C3H/HeJ mouse model and human patients. immunoSEQ multiplex PCR using 35 Vbeta forward primers and 13 Jbeta reverse primers was used to amplify TCRbeta CDR3 regions. Patients stayed on tofacitinib for 6 to 18 months and then had 6 months of follow-up off drug so that delayed response and recurrence could be assessed.

The trim is 2 bases for V and 7 bases for J, with a gap of 14 bases between the germline ends. For CDR1 and CDR2, the germline V gene (reference sequence) lists GTSNPN and SVGIG. The CDR3 has 13 amino acids, counting the end cysteine and phenylalanine. Left in the record is the CDR3 DNA by itself, 39 bases read in frame from the first base. This clone has only a few counts. No cognate antigen has been identified for it. No base qualities exist here, and no much larger clone lies one base off it. What this sample's time point label stands for: roughly 24 weeks on oral tofacitinib. Interpreted using the paper, the treatment or condition label stands for: oral pan-JAK inhibitor, 5-10 mg twice daily. Lesional scalp punch biopsies and peripheral blood were obtained from alopecia areata patients. After PBMCs were isolated by density centrifugation and stained for CD3, CD4 and CD8, a FACSAria was used to sort CD4+ and CD8+ T cells.

What the study reported, not specific to this receptor: Higher clonality and more expanded CD8+ clones were observed in lesional scalp than in normal scalp, particularly in alopecia totalis/universalis, a finding suggestive of antigenic drive. Shared TCR sequences between patients were less evident than in mice, which may be partly attributable to HLA diversity in the patient population. Because the treated cohort was small and had just a single nonresponder, larger studies are needed to establish links between baseline CD8+ expansion and response. During tofacitinib treatment, many expanded lesional clones stuck around in both scalp and blood, and this persistence may partly explain why relapse happens after treatment is stopped. Unlike mouse skin, which is dominated by gammadelta T cells, normal human skin has resident alphabeta T cells that are also sequenced, and this complicates analysis of the scalp TCR repertoire. Scalp clonality and the number of expanded CD8+ clones among the top 100 scalp clones were significantly decreased by tofacitinib.

The library was prepared using the immunoSEQ multiplex PCR assay. For TCR sequencing, RNA was extracted from every sample and reverse transcribed into cDNA to serve as template. First-strand cDNA was synthesized using SuperScript III with a 2:1 mix of oligo-dT and random hexamers. Amplification bias was assessed with a synthetic immune receptor repertoire, and residual bias was removed computationally. Processing in the source paper ran as follows. Raw reads were preprocessed to remove errors, and CDR3 was defined according to IMGT conventions as the region from the conserved cysteine to phenylalanine. To get clonality, Shannon entropy was normalized by log2 of the number of productive unique TCRs and the result was subtracted from 1. CD4 or CD8 identity of scalp clones was inferred by cross-referencing scalp TCRbeta sequences with sorted blood CD4 and CD8 repertoires. Drawn from immuneACCESS, this table holds only the in-frame rearrangements with V and J called that TCRdb kept. Clones are partly lost; checked studies trace under half to an unresolved V gene and leave the rest unexplained. V, J and clone size are those of that table, while D and trimming were read from the DNA. This sample holds 150,000 to 200,000 clones; roughly 60% were observed only once. The top ten hold just over 1% of the sample.

The clonotype was recovered from a human donor with alopecia areata. Source: CD4+ T cells sorted from blood, taken at week 24, from a patient treated with tofacitinib. The chain couples TRBV30 to TRBJ1-1; perhaps TRBD1 is the D gene, with 5 bases matching. The sequenced DNA is TGTGCCTGGAGTACAGGTTTGAGCGGTGAAGCTTTCTTT. It specifies CAWSTGLSGEAFF.